The 25 T cell receptor beta chains listed next were all sequenced from one sample in a study of CXCR3-negative and CXCR3-positive naive CD8 T cells (dated by TCRdb to 2018 to 2020). Reads for this sample came from a NextSeq 550. The Human TCR Profiling Kit (MiLaboratory) was used to make UMI-labeled 5' RACE TRB cDNA libraries. TCRdb reprocessed the reads, and each CDR3 protein sequence is entered once, without DNA. The sample's records list 50,000 to 65,000 distinct CDR3 sequences. The ten largest clones take up 4.3% of the sample. The sample comprised naive CXCR3- CD8+ T cells from blood. Per the publication, the cell subset or site label means: CD45RO-CCR7+CD27+CD95- naive CD8+ T cells lacking CXCR3 (TNR3-). These receptors all stem from a human donor in good health. Some clones in this sample may be carry-over from other donors' samples.

The V gene is TRBV29-1, the J gene TRBJ1-2; TCRdb gives TRBD1 as the D gene, but with no DNA this cannot be confirmed. The CDR3 covers 13 residues. Per the germline V gene, CDR1 is SQVTM and CDR2 is ANQGSEA. The CDR3 sequence: CSVEWDENYGYTF.

V gene TRBV7-9 combines with J gene TRBJ1-1; TCRdb's D call, TRBD1, is unchecked because there is no DNA. The CDR3 covers 17 residues. Germline CDR1 SEHNR, CDR2 FQNEAQ (reference sequence). The chain's CDR3 is CASSPREGTGDSFEAFF. The full variable domain, completed using reference TRBV7-9 and TRBJ1-1, is DTGVSQNPRHKITKRGQNVTFRCDPISEHNRLYWYRQTLGQGPEFLTYFQNEAQLEKSRLLSDRFSAERPKGSFSTLEIQRTEQGDSAMYLCASSPREGTGDSFEAFFGQGTRLTVV.

This sequence joins TRBV10-3 and TRBJ2-7; TCRdb's D call of TRBD1 is untestable without DNA. Germline CDR1 is ENHRY and CDR2 is SYGVKD. CDR3 length equals 11 residues. The CDR3 region is CAIGEGDEQYF.

The gene calls are TRBV29-1 and TRBJ2-7; without DNA, the TCRdb call of TRBD2 cannot be checked. This CDR3 is built from 13 residues. Germline CDR1 reads SQVTM; CDR2 reads ANQGSEA. The CDR3 sequence: CSVRASGIYEQYF.

The rearrangement links TRBV7-2 to TRBJ1-2. The germline V gene has CDR1 SGHTA and CDR2 FQGNSA. The CDR3 sequence is 14 residues long. CDR3 residues: CASSLAAPNYGYTF. The whole variable domain, filled in from reference TRBV7-2 and TRBJ1-2, reads GAGVSQSPSNKVTEKGKDVELRCDPISGHTALYWYRQSLGQGLEFLIYFQGNSAPDKSGLPSDRFSAERTGGSVSTLTIQRTQQEDSAVYLCASSLAAPNYGYTFGSGTRLTVV.

The CDR3 is CASSLAPGQGQAYEQYF. This sequence joins TRBV7-6 and TRBJ2-7; TCRdb names TRBD1, which stays unverified in the absence of DNA. This CDR3 is built from 17 residues. The germline V gene has CDR1 SGHVS and CDR2 FNYEAQ.

This chain connects TRBV5-1 to TRBJ2-1; the D call of TRBD1 rests on TCRdb alone, since no DNA is present to check it. The CDR3 length is 15 residues. Germline CDR1 SGHRS, CDR2 YFSETQ. This CDR3 reads CASSLEQGAYNEQFF.

This CDR3 reads CATSRGTGGVGDTQYF. The V gene is TRBV15, the J gene TRBJ2-3; the D call from TCRdb, TRBD2, cannot be confirmed without DNA. Germline CDR1 LNHNV, CDR2 YYDKDF (reference sequence). The CDR3 spans 16 residues. Complete variable domain (other parts from reference TRBV15 and TRBJ2-3): DAMVIQNPRYQVTQFGKPVTLSCSQTLNHNVMYWYQQKSSQAPKLLFHYYDKDFNNEADTPDNFQSRRPNTSFCFLDIRSPGLGDTAMYLCATSRGTGGVGDTQYFGPGTRLTVL.

This chain connects TRBV6-5 to TRBJ1-4; the TCRdb D gene call, TRBD1, has no DNA to confirm it. The CDR3 contains 15 residues. Germline-derived CDR1 and CDR2 are MNHEY and SVGAGI. CDR3 residues: CASSPDTQGPEKLFF.

The rearrangement links TRBV7-9 to TRBJ1-1. The V gene's germline CDR1 is SEHNR and CDR2 FQNEAQ (reference sequence). The CDR3 extends over 15 amino acids. The CDR3 protein is CASSLPRTANTEAFF.

The chain recombines TRBV19 with TRBJ2-6; TCRdb's D call, TRBD2, is unchecked because there is no DNA. The germline V gene encodes CDR1 LNHDA and CDR2 SQIVND (reference sequence). The CDR3 contains 19 residues. CDR3 sequence reads: CASSPLAGRDYSGANVLTF.

V and J are TRBV6-5 and TRBJ2-2; absent DNA, TCRdb's TRBD1 call cannot be checked. The CDR3 runs 16 residues. The germline V gene encodes CDR1 MNHEY and CDR2 SVGAGI. The CDR3 sequence: CASNGRTHPNTGELFF.

This sequence joins TRBV20-1 and TRBJ2-7; TCRdb picks TRBD2, but there is no DNA to check that call. CDR3 length equals 15 residues. In germline, CDR1 is DFQATT, CDR2 SNEGSKA (reference sequence). The CDR3 loop reads CSARDSGGMNYEQYF.

V and J are TRBV14 and TRBJ2-7; TCRdb's D call of TRBD2 is untestable without DNA. The V gene's germline CDR1 is SGHDN and CDR2 FVKESK. The CDR3 is 16 residues long. CDR3: CASSSWTSGREYEQYF.

This sequence joins TRBV7-9 and TRBJ1-6; TCRdb picks TRBD1, but there is no DNA to check that call. CDR3 length: 17 amino acids. Germline assignment: CDR1 SEHNR and CDR2 FQNEAQ (reference sequence). The CDR3 is CASSSAGDISYNSPLHF.

V is TRBV27 and J is TRBJ2-7; the TCRdb call, TRBD1, lacks DNA for checking. This CDR3 is 14 amino acids long. Per the germline V gene, CDR1 is MNHEY and CDR2 is SMNVEV (reference sequence). CDR3 protein: CASSPRGAGYEQYF.

The chain recombines TRBV19 with TRBJ2-7; checking the TCRdb D call of TRBD2 is not possible without DNA. Per the germline V gene, CDR1 is LNHDA and CDR2 is SQIVND (reference sequence). The CDR3 contains 15 residues. CDR3 in amino acids: CASSIGPSGYDEQYF.

The chain links TRBV7-2 to TRBJ2-7; as DNA is missing, the TRBD2 call by TCRdb cannot be tested. The CDR3 covers 14 residues. The V gene's germline CDR1 is SGHTA and CDR2 FQGNSA. The CDR3 protein is CASSSGLDGYEQYF.

The chain's CDR3 is CASSSGTSGPYEQYF. The V call is TRBV12-3 or TRBV12-4, the J call TRBJ2-7; absent DNA, TCRdb's TRBD2 call cannot be checked. The CDR3 has 15 residues.

V is TRBV29-1 and J is TRBJ2-7; absent DNA, TCRdb's TRBD2 call cannot be checked. CDR1 and CDR2 (germline): SQVTM, ANQGSEA. The CDR3 contains 13 residues. Here the CDR3 reads CSVLIPSGGEQYF.

This chain uses TRBV29-1 with TRBJ2-7; TCRdb lists TRBD1, though no DNA is available to test this call. Germline V gene sequence: CDR1 SQVTM, CDR2 ANQGSEA. The CDR3 has 11 amino acids. CDR3 protein: CSGGTGNEQYF.

V usage is TRBV29-1 and J usage is TRBJ2-7; TCRdb names TRBD2, which stays unverified in the absence of DNA. The CDR3 contains 14 residues. Germline V gene lookup returns CDR1 SQVTM and CDR2 ANQGSEA. This CDR3 reads CSVGGDLSSYEQYF.

The chain joins TRBV5-5 to TRBJ2-1. CDR1 SGHKS and CDR2 YYEKEE come from the germline V gene (reference sequence). The CDR3 contains 16 residues. The CDR3 is CASSLDWQSSYNEQFF.

The gene calls are TRBV12-3 or TRBV12-4 and TRBJ1-5. The CDR3 totals 14 residues. The CDR3 region is CASSLGGSNQPQHF.

This chain links TRBV12-3 or TRBV12-4 with TRBJ1-2; checking the TCRdb D call of TRBD1 is not possible without DNA. The CDR3 is made up of 17 amino acids. The CDR3 loop reads CASRPEPGERTGYGYTF.